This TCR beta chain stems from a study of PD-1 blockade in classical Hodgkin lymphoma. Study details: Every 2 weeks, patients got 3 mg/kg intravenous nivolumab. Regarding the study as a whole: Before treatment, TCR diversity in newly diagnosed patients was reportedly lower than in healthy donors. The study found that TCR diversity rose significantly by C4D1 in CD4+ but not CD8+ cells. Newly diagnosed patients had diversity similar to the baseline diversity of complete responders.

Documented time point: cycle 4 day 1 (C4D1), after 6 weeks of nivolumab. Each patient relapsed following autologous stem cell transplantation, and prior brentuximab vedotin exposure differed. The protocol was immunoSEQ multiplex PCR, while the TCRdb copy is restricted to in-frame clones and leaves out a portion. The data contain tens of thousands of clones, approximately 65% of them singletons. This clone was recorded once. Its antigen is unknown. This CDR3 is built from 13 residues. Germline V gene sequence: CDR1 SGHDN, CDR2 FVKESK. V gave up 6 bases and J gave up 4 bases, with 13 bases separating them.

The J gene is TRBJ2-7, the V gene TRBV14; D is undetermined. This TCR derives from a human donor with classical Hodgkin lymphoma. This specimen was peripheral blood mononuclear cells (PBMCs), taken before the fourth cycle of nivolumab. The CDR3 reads CASRRTGLYEQYF. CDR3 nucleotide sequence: TGTGCCAGCAGGCGGACCGGGCTTTACGAGCAGTACTTC.